This note documents a single T cell receptor beta chain sequence. This table comes from immunoSEQ multiplex PCR, and its TCRdb copy is limited to in-frame clones, with some not included. The sample comprises about 250,000 clones, approximately 83% of which are singletons, and nearly 9% rests with the top ten. This specimen comes from a study of blood T cell repertoires in COVID-19. Background on the study: Acute and convalescent COVID-19 specimens originated in the United States, Italy and Spain. Sources were T cells, B-cell-depleted T cells, or PBMCs; the material itself was cDNA or gDNA.

Specimen: peripheral blood. This receptor was identified in a man older than 75 with acute or convalescent COVID-19.

The CDR3, as DNA: TGTGCCAGCAGCGGCGCGGGGGCGGACAACGAGCAGTACTTC. Its protein product is CASSGAGADNEQYF. The chain is built from TRBV7-8 and TRBJ2-7, with a possible D match to TRBD2 (7 bases). This CDR3 comprises 14 residues. V shed 5 bases and J shed 5 bases, with 16 bases lying between them. Germline V lookup: CDR1 SGHVS, CDR2 FQNEAQ.